This TCR beta chain was identified during a study of blood T cell repertoires in COVID-19. Background on the study: The samples span acute and convalescent COVID-19 from the United States, Italy and Spain. Sources were T cells, B-cell-depleted T cells, or PBMCs; the material itself was cDNA or gDNA.

Per the original data handling: Amplifying reference gene primers gave estimates of nucleated cell counts. Measured with immunoSEQ multiplex PCR; TCRdb has only the in-frame clones, and not every one. The V and J calls and clone size are taken from that table; D and trimming were inferred from the DNA. The sample lists more than 150,000 clones; about 80% were seen once. Germline assignment: CDR1 LGHDT and CDR2 YNNKEL (reference sequence). This CDR3 region has 18 residues. V shed 0 bases and J shed 2 bases, with 17 bases lying between them. The sample was peripheral blood. The chain uses TRBV3-1 (or the pseudogene TRBV3-2) and TRBJ1-3; D unclear. The TCR was taken from a human donor in a cohort sampled during active COVID-19. The CDR3 sequence: CASSQEIGLGGTGNTIYF. CDR3 nucleotides: TGTGCCAGCAGCCAAGAAATCGGGTTGGGAGGGACTGGAAACACCATATATTTT.